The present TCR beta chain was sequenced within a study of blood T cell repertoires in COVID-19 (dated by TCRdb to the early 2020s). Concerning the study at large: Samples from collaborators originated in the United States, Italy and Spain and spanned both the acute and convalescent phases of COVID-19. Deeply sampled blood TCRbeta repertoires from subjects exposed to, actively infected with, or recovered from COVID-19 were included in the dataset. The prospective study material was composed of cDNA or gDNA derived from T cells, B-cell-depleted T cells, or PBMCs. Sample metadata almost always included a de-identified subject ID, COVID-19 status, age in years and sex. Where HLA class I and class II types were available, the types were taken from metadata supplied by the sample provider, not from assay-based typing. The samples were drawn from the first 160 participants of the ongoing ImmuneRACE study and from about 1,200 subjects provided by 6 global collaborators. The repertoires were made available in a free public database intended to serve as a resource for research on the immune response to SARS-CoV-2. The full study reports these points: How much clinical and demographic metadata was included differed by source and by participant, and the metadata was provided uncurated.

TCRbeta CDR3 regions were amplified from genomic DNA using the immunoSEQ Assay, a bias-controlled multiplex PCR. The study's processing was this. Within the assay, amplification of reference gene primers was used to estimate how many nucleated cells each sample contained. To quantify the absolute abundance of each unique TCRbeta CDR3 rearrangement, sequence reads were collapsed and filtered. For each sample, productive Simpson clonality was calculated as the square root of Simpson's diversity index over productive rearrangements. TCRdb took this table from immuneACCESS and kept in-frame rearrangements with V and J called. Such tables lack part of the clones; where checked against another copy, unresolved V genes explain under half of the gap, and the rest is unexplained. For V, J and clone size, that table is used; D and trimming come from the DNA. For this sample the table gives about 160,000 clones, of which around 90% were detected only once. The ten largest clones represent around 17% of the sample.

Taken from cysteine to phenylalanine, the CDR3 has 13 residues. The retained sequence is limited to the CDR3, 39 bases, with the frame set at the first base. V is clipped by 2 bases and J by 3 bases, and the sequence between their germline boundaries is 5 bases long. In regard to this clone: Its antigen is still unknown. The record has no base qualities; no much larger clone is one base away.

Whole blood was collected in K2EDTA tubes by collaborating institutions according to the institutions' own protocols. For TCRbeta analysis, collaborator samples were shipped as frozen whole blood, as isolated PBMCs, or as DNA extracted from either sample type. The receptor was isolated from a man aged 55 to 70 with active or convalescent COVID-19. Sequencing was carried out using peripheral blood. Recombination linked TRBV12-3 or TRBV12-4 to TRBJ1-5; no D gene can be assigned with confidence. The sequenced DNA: TGTGCCAGCAGTTTACAGGTCAATCAGCCCCAGCATTTT. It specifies CASSLQVNQPQHF.